The rows below give T cell receptor beta chains drawn from one sample of a study of beta chain features in type 1 diabetes. Repertoires were generated with immunoSEQ multiplex PCR, while TCRdb's copy carries only in-frame clones and drops some. The table lists more than 200,000 clones, roughly 16% of them singletons. Sequencing used naive CD4+ T cells from blood. Receptor source: a man under 40 with type 1 diabetes. CDR3s include the opening cysteine and the closing phenylalanine or tryptophan. The order of the fields is D gene, clone size, J gene, V gene, CDR3 DNA, CDR3 protein. The D gene is left open where the match is weak. Expanded clones are given a class, and other clones once, few, many or no size at all.

NA NA TRBJ2-1 TRBV5-1 TGCGCCAGCAGCATATCCGGGACGTCCGGCAATGAGCAGTTCTTC CASSISGTSGNEQFF
NA few TRBJ2-7 TRBV30 TGTGCCTGGAGTACAGGCTACGAGCAGTACTTC CAWSTGYEQYF
TRBD1 NA TRBJ2-7 TRBV25-1 TGTGCCAGCAGTGTTGGGCAGGGGGATGACGAGCAGTACTTC CASSVGQGDDEQYF
NA few TRBJ2-2 TRBV9 TGTGCCAGCAGCGTAGTCCCTCAGGGTAGGACCACCGGGGAGCTGTTTTTT CASSVVPQGRTTGELFF
NA few TRBJ2-6 TRBV28 TGTGCCAGCCTTACTCCTGGGGCCAACGTCCTGACTTTC CASLTPGANVLTF
NA NA TRBJ1-1 TRBV29-1 TGCAGCGTCGAAAGGTGGGGGGCTGACACTGAAGCTTTCTTT CSVERWGADTEAFF
NA NA TRBJ1-2 TRBV14 TGTGCCAGCAGCCAAGACAGTTGGAGCTACACCTTC CASSQDSWSYTF
TRBD2 few TRBJ2-1 TRBV7-8 TGTGCCAGCAGCCTACGGACTAGCGGGAGAACCTACAATGAGCAGTTCTTC CASSLRTSGRTYNEQFF
NA NA TRBJ1-2 TRBV7-9 TGTGCCAGCAGCTCCTCTCGGAGGGACTATGGCTACACCTTC CASSSSRRDYGYTF
NA NA TRBJ2-7 TRBV28 TGTGCCAGCAGGATAGGGATTACCTACGAGCAGTACTTC CASRIGITYEQYF
TRBD2 few TRBJ2-1 TRBV4-2 TGTGCCAGCAGCCAGGGACTAGCGGGAGGGCCCCATGAGCAGTTCTTC CASSQGLAGGPHEQFF
NA NA TRBJ2-5 TRBV5-1 TGCGCCAGCAGCTTGTTCGGGGCACCTCAAGAGACCCAGTACTTC CASSLFGAPQETQYF
NA few TRBJ1-2 TRBV7-9 TGTGCCAGCAGCTTAGCTAGCTTGGGAGGCTACACCTTC CASSLASLGGYTF
TRBD1 few TRBJ1-5 TRBV5-1 TGCGCCAGCAGCCCAGGGGGCACTCCCCAGGCCCAGCATTTT CASSPGGTPQAQHF
NA few TRBJ2-5 TRBV11-2 TGTGCCAGCAGCCCGGGGTCTCACATCCAGTACTTC CASSPGSHIQYF
NA few TRBJ2-7 TRBV9 TGTGCCAGCAGCGTAGGACGGAATACCTACGAGCAGTACTTC CASSVGRNTYEQYF
NA NA TRBJ2-3 TRBV10-3 TGTGCCATCAGTGAGAGGACAGATACGCAGTATTTT CAISERTDTQYF
NA NA TRBJ2-3 TRBV29-1 TGCAGCGTTGTGGAGACTAGTACAGATACGCAGTATTTT CSVVETSTDTQYF
NA few TRBJ2-3 TRBV19 TGTGCCAGTAGTACTATTAGCACAGATACGCAGTATTTT CASSTISTDTQYF
NA NA TRBJ2-5 TRBV14 TGTGCCAGCAGCCAAGGTTGGGAGACCCAGTACTTC CASSQGWETQYF
TRBD2 NA TRBJ2-7 TRBV4-3 TGCGCCAGCAGCCAATTTCCTCGGACTAGCGGGAGGACCCACGAGCAGTACTTC CASSQFPRTSGRTHEQYF
NA NA TRBJ2-7 TRBV7-9 TGTGCCAGCAGCTTAGTCTCGGTCGAGCAGTACTTC CASSLVSVEQYF
NA few TRBJ2-6 TRBV6-5 TGTGCCAGCAGTTACTCGATAACAGGGTGGAACGTCCTGACTTTC CASSYSITGWNVLTF
NA NA TRBJ1-5 TRBV30 TGTGCCTGGAGTATCGGGCAGCCCCAGCATTTT CAWSIGQPQHF
NA few TRBJ2-5 TRBV30 TGTGCCTGGAGTGTCGTCGCAGGGGATTCGACCCAGTACTTC CAWSVVAGDSTQYF
NA few TRBJ2-1 TRBV29-1 TGCAGCGTAGCCGGGACACAAGATTACAATGAGCAGTTCTTC CSVAGTQDYNEQFF
TRBD1 few TRBJ2-1 TRBV5-4 TGTGCCAGCAGCTTGGCTGGGACAGGGGGCGTGAATGAGCAGTTCTTC CASSLAGTGGVNEQFF
NA few TRBJ1-4 TRBV6-5 TGTGCCAGCAGCTCCCCCGGGGTAAAACTGTTTTTT CASSSPGVKLFF
TRBD1 NA TRBJ2-1 TRBV2 TGTGCCAGCAGGAGACAGGGGGCAGGCAATGAGCAGTTCTTC CASRRQGAGNEQFF
NA few TRBJ2-1 TRBV25-1 TGTGCCAGCAGTGATCCCGGACTCGCCTGGCAGTTCTTC CASSDPGLAWQFF
NA few TRBJ2-2 TRBV2 TGTGCCAGCAGTGGGACCGGGGAGCTGTTTTTT CASSGTGELFF
TRBD1 NA TRBJ2-5 TRBV7-2 TGTGCCAGCAGCTTTCAACGGACAGGGCAAGAGACCCAGTACTTC CASSFQRTGQETQYF
NA NA TRBJ2-3 TRBV18 TGTGCCAGCTCACCACTTATCCAAAGCACAGATACGCAGTATTTT CASSPLIQSTDTQYF
NA few TRBJ1-2 TRBV7-9 TGTGCCAGCAGCTTGGGGGTAAACTATGGCTACACCTTC CASSLGVNYGYTF
NA few TRBJ2-7 TRBV7-2 TGTGCCAGCAGCCCATACTACGAGCAGTACTTC CASSPYYEQYF
NA NA TRBJ1-2 TRBV13 TGTGCCAGCAGCTTCGCAGGGAACTATGGCTACACCTTC CASSFAGNYGYTF
TRBD1 NA TRBJ1-5 TRBV6-6 TGTGCCAGCAGTCAACAGGGGAATCAGCCCCAGCATTTT CASSQQGNQPQHF
NA NA TRBJ2-7 TRBV7-9 TGTGCCAGCAACGGGGTGGCAGGGACGTACGAGCAGTACTTC CASNGVAGTYEQYF
NA NA TRBJ1-2 TRBV29-1 TGCAGCGTCCCCGGAGCCGGCCTCTATGGCTACACCTTC CSVPGAGLYGYTF
NA few TRBJ1-6 TRBV4-1 TGCGCCAGCAGCCGCCGCGAGGCGGGTAATTCACCCCTCCACTTT CASSRREAGNSPLHF
TRBD1 NA TRBJ2-7 TRBV7-3 TGTGCCAGCAGCCCCGGGACAGGGCACGACGAGCAGTACTTC CASSPGTGHDEQYF
NA few TRBJ2-3 TRBV29-1 TGCAGCGTTGACGCGGGTCGAGATACGCAGTATTTT CSVDAGRDTQYF
NA few TRBJ2-5 TRBV28 TGTGCCAGCAGTTTCCGGCAAGAGACCCAGTACTTC CASSFRQETQYF